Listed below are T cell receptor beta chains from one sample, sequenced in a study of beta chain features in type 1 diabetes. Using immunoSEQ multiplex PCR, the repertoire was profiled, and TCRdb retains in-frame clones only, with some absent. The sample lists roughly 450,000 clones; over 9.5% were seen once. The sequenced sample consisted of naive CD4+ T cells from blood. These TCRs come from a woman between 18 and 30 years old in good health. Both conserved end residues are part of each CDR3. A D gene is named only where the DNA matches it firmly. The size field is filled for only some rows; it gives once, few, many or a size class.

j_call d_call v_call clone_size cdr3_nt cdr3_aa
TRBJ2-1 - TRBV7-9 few TGTGCCAGCAGCTTAGTTCTCGGGGTCATCTTGATCAATGAGCAGTTCTTC CASSLVLGVILINEQFF
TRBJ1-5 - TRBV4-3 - TGCGCCAGCAGCCAAGAAGCGTATCAGCCCCAGCATTTT CASSQEAYQPQHF
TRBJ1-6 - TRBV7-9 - TGTGCCAGCAGCTCCAGGGTGGTTTCACCCCTCCACTTT CASSSRVVSPLHF
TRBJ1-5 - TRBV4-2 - TGTGCCAGCAGCCAAGATCTGTGGGGGGCGGATCAGCCCCAGCATTTT CASSQDLWGADQPQHF
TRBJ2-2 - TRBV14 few TGTGCCAGCAGCCCCTTTCGGTCCTCGGGCACCGGGGAGCTGTTTTTT CASSPFRSSGTGELFF
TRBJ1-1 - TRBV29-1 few TGCAGCGTTGAGGCAGCGAGGGGCACTGAAGCTTTCTTT CSVEAARGTEAFF
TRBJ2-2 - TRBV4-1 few TGCGCCAGCAGCCAAGACGGGGTTCGTACCGGGGAGCTGTTTTTT CASSQDGVRTGELFF
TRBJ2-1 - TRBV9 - TGTGCCAGCAGCGTAGCGGGGTCTTACAATGAGCAGTTCTTC CASSVAGSYNEQFF
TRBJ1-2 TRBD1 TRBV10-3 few TGTGCCATCAGTCGGCCCCCGGGACAGGGGGCCCAAAACTATGGCTACACCTTC CAISRPPGQGAQNYGYTF
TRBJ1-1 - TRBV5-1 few TGCGCCAGCAAACCCCCTGACGCGTTGAACACTGAAGCTTTCTTT CASKPPDALNTEAFF